The rows below give T cell receptor beta chains drawn from one sample of a study of T cells in Graves' hyperthyroidism and ophthalmopathy. In TCRdb, the multiplex PCR reads were re-called with MiXCR into one record per CDR3 protein. The table has around 200,000 distinct CDR3 sequences, approximately 15% seen once. Source material: blood. The receptors derive from a woman in her 50s with Graves' hyperthyroidism. CDR3s leave out the opening cysteine and the closing phenylalanine or tryptophan. Each record gives: D gene, J gene, clone size, V gene, CDR3 protein. D genes are given only for firm matches. Clone size is stated in some rows and not others, as once, few, many or a class when expanded.

>-|TRBJ1-5|-|TRBV28
ASSFLGEGVNQPQH
>TRBD1|TRBJ2-3|-|TRBV4-3
ASSRGQGASDTQY
>TRBD1|TRBJ2-1|many|TRBV19
ASSNRGAVDEQF
>TRBD1|TRBJ1-2|many|TRBV20-1
SAQRDSEYGYT
>TRBD1|TRBJ1-1|many|TRBV5-4
ASSEAGQMNTEAF
>-|TRBJ2-1|many|TRBV3-1
ASSPLGRSYNEQF
>TRBD1|TRBJ2-5|-|TRBV12-3/TRBV12-4
ASTDREETQY
>TRBD1|TRBJ2-3|many|TRBV5-6
ASSQGTGPTDTQY
>-|TRBJ2-1|-|TRBV28
ASSVSGGLVRDEQF
>-|TRBJ1-2|many|TRBV7-2
ASSVQSNYGYT
>-|TRBJ2-1|many|TRBV20-1
SAPKYRDSWARAYNEQF
>TRBD1|TRBJ1-2|many|TRBV28
ASSLPGTVVGYT
>TRBD2|TRBJ2-4|few|TRBV5-1
ASRGGSGGQQNIQY
>TRBD2|TRBJ2-7|many|TRBV6-1
ASSLTTSWLSYEQY
>-|TRBJ1-2|many|TRBV20-1
SASSMTGPNYGYT
>TRBD1|TRBJ2-6|many|TRBV19
ASTTGGSGANVLT